The 8 T cell receptor beta chains below all came from one sample that was sequenced in a study of radiation and T cells in renal cell carcinoma. Measured with immunoSEQ multiplex PCR; TCRdb has only the in-frame clones, and not every one. Among tens of thousands of clones listed, 70% to 80% were seen once. Described time point: baseline pretreatment blood. Stated treatment: 15 Gy SBRT to primary tumor, nephrectomy 4 weeks later. The specimen was blood, collected from a patient whose treatment included radiotherapy and nephrectomy. These receptor sequences come from a man aged 55 to 70 with renal cell carcinoma.

The chain is built from TRBV5-1 and TRBJ2-5; the D gene is possibly TRBD1 (5 bases). The germline V gene has CDR1 SGHRS and CDR2 YFSETQ. V lost 5 bases to trimming and J lost 1 base, with 12 bases between them. The CDR3 is 14 amino acids. The CDR3 DNA sequence: TGCGCCAGCAGTGATGGACAACTCCAAGAGACCCAGTACTTC. This encodes CASSDGQLQETQYF.

The genes are TRBV10-3 and TRBJ2-3, with D tentatively TRBD1 (5 bases). Germline CDR1 and CDR2: ENHRY and SYGVKD. The CDR3 is 15 residues long. V shed 5 bases and J shed 0 bases, with 12 bases lying between them. The CDR3 coding sequence is TGTGCCATCAGTCGAGACAGTTCTAGCACAGATACGCAGTATTTT. Its translation: CAISRDSSSTDTQYF.

The chain recombines TRBV6-6 with TRBJ1-5; D gene ambiguous. The CDR3 contains 14 residues. Deletions cut 2 bases from V and 3 bases from J, with 8 bases between. Germline CDR1 and CDR2: MNHNY and SVGAGI (reference sequence). Here the CDR3 DNA reads TGTGCCAGCAGTTACGTCAACCTCAATCAGCCCCAGCATTTT. The encoded protein is CASSYVNLNQPQHF.

This clone was detected only a few times. V is TRBV5-6 and J is TRBJ2-7; 12 nucleotides match TRBD2. This CDR3 has 16 amino acids. V dropped 4 bases and J dropped 4; count of bases not matched to a gene: 9. CDR1 is SGHDT and CDR2 is YYEEEE in the germline V gene. This CDR3 is CASSPGLAGYWYEQYF. As DNA, the CDR3 is TGTGCCAGCAGCCCCGGACTAGCGGGATATTGGTACGAGCAGTACTTC.

CDR3 residues: CASSPDSFSGNTIYF. DNA of the CDR3: TGTGCCAGCAGCCCGGACTCATTCTCTGGAAACACCATATATTTT. The gene calls are TRBV6-6 and TRBJ1-3, with D unclear. Germline V gene lookup returns CDR1 MNHNY and CDR2 SVGAGI (reference sequence). V was clipped by 6 bases and J by 0 bases, with 12 bases between them. The CDR3 is 15 residues long.

The chain recombines TRBV6-1 with TRBJ2-3; a weak D match, TRBD1 (8 bases). This CDR3 spans 14 amino acids. V gave up 10 bases and J gave up 6 bases, with 20 bases separating them. CDR1 MNHNS and CDR2 SASEGT come from the germline V gene. CDR3 protein: CAIAWGGDRDTQYF. The CDR3 DNA sequence: TGTGCCATCGCCTGGGGGGGGGACAGGGATACGCAGTATTTT.

This clone was counted once. This chain links TRBV2 with TRBJ2-3; D is undetermined. V shed 1 base and J shed 0 bases, with 8 bases lying between them. The CDR3 length is 15 residues. In germline, CDR1 is SNHLY, CDR2 FYNNEI. The CDR3: CASSEGLPSTDTQYF. CDR3 coding DNA: TGTGCCAGCAGTGAAGGGCTCCCGAGCACAGATACGCAGTATTTT.

J is TRBJ2-7 and V is TRBV4-2; TRBD2 agrees at 9 bases. Germline CDR1 and CDR2: LGHNA and YNFKEQ. Unmatched junction bases numbered 4, after V lost 1 base and J lost 6 bases. This CDR3 is 14 amino acids long. The CDR3 bases are TGTGCCAGCAGCCAAGGCCTAGCGGGAACCGAGCAGTACTTC. It is translated as CASSQGLAGTEQYF.